Shown below are 4 T cell receptor beta chains from a single sample sequenced in a study of monozygotic twins with inflammatory bowel disease. Reanalyzing the 5' RACE reads, TCRdb keeps one entry per CDR3 protein, without DNA. Found here are 300,000 to 400,000 distinct CDR3 sequences; the top ten clones hold around 2%. The sequencing input was blood. The source is a human donor with ulcerative colitis or Crohn's disease, or a healthy co-twin of an affected twin (not recorded which).

This chain uses TRBV5-1 with TRBJ2-3; as DNA is missing, the TRBD2 call by TCRdb cannot be tested. CDR3 length: 14 residues. In germline, CDR1 is SGHRS, CDR2 YFSETQ. This chain's CDR3 is CASRTSGSEDTQYF.

CDR3 residues: CAWSVQRDVGEQFF. The gene calls are TRBV30 and TRBJ2-1; the D gene TCRdb calls, TRBD2, cannot be checked with no DNA. Looked up from germline, CDR1 is GTSNPN and CDR2 is SVGIG (reference sequence). This CDR3 has 14 amino acids. The complete variable domain, with remaining parts taken from reference TRBV30 and TRBJ2-1, reads SQTIHQWPATLVQPVGSPLSLECTVEGTSNPNLYWYRQAAGRGLQLLFYSVGIGQISSEVPQNLSASRPQDRQFILSSKKLLLSDSGFYLCAWSVQRDVGEQFFGPGTRLTVL.

V is TRBV12-3 or TRBV12-4 and J is TRBJ1-1; TCRdb selects TRBD1, and the lack of DNA leaves this call unchecked. The CDR3 sequence is 15 residues long. The CDR3 spells CASSLVWGLNTEAFF.

V and J are TRBV4-1 and TRBJ2-1. Germline lookup yields CDR1 MGHRA and CDR2 YSYEKL. The CDR3 spans 14 residues. This CDR3 is CASSQDSGRNEQFF.